The rows below give T cell receptor beta chains drawn from one sample of a study of cytomegalovirus exposure and HLA in healthy donors. The repertoire was sequenced with immunoSEQ multiplex PCR; TCRdb's copy has only in-frame clones and lacks some. The table records about 130,000 clones, approximately 89% of them present only once. Sequenced input: PBMCs. The receptor source for this set is a young woman in good health and CMV-seropositive. Both conserved end residues are part of each CDR3. The D gene is left open where the match is weak. Size is stated for part of the rows, as once, few or many counts, or as a class when the clone is expanded.

size,D,V,J,DNA,CDR3
.,TRBD2,TRBV5-1,TRBJ2-7,TGCGCCAGCAGCTCGACTAGCGGAGGGTTCTACGAGCAGTACTTC,CASSSTSGGFYEQYF
few,TRBD1,TRBV5-1,TRBJ1-2,TGCGCCAGCAGCTTTACAGGGGGCGGCGAGGGCTACACCTTC,CASSFTGGGEGYTF
.,.,TRBV7-3,TRBJ2-3,TGTGCCAGCAGCTTAGGGGACTCCGCTCGCACCGATACGCAGTATTTT,CASSLGDSARTDTQYF
.,.,TRBV2,TRBJ1-1,TGTGCCAGCAGGACAGTAGTTATGAACACTGAAGCTTTCTTT,CASRTVVMNTEAFF
.,.,TRBV5-1,TRBJ1-6,TGCGCCAGCAGTCGGGAGAGCTCCTATAATTCACCCCTCCACTTT,CASSRESSYNSPLHF
few,.,TRBV30,TRBJ1-6,TGTGCCTGGACTGGCGGAGAGAGCTCCTATAATTCACCCCTCCACTTT,CAWTGGESSYNSPLHF
.,.,TRBV20-1,TRBJ2-6,TGCAGTGCTTTAAGGGCCAACGTCCTGACTTTC,CSALRANVLTF
.,TRBD1,TRBV2,TRBJ2-7,TGTGCCAGCAAACGGGACAGCCCCTCCTACGAGCAGTACTTC,CASKRDSPSYEQYF
.,.,TRBV5-1,TRBJ2-7,TGCGCCAGCAGCTTCAGGGGAGACGGGGCCTACGAGCAGTACTTC,CASSFRGDGAYEQYF
.,.,TRBV27,TRBJ2-2,TGTGCCAGCAGTTACAGGAACACCGGGGAGCTGTTTTTT,CASSYRNTGELFF
.,TRBD1,TRBV4-2,TRBJ2-2,TGTGCCAGCAGCCACCCTAACGGGGGACAGGGAAGAAGTGGGGAGCTGTTTTTT,CASSHPNGGQGRSGELFF
.,.,TRBV6-1,TRBJ2-3,TGTGCCAGCAGCGTCGCAGGGGGAGGAAATACGCAGTATTTT,CASSVAGGGNTQYF
few,.,TRBV30,TRBJ1-6,TGTGCCTGGAGTGCCTACTTCTCCACCCGGGATCTTAATTCACCCCTCCACTTT,CAWSAYFSTRDLNSPLHF
.,.,TRBV6-6,TRBJ1-5,TGTGCCAGCAGTGCGGACACCTATCAGCCCCAGCATTTT,CASSADTYQPQHF
.,TRBD2,TRBV11-3,TRBJ2-1,TGTGCCAGCAGCTTGGGGACTACGTCCTACAATGAGCAGTTCTTC,CASSLGTTSYNEQFF
.,.,TRBV6-5,TRBJ2-1,TGTGCCAGCAGAAGCGTCTCCTACAATGAGCAGTTCTTC,CASRSVSYNEQFF
.,.,TRBV11-2,TRBJ2-7,TGTGCCAGCAGCTTGGGGGGGGCTAGCTGGGGCGAGCAGTACTTC,CASSLGGASWGEQYF
.,TRBD1,TRBV9,TRBJ2-3,TGTGCCAGCAGGGGGACAGGGCCATCCACAGATACGCAGTATTTT,CASRGTGPSTDTQYF